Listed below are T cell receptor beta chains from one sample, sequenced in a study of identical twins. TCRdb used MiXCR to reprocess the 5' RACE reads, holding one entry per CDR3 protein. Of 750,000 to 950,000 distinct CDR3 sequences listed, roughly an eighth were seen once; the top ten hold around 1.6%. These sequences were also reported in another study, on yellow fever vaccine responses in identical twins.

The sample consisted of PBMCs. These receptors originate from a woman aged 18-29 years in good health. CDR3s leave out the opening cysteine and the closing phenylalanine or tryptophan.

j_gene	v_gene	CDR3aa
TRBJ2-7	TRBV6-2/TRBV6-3	ASSPRLAGFYEQY
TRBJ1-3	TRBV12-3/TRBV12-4	ASSPQGVLTGNTIY
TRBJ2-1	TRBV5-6	ASSLLPSGGTNEQF
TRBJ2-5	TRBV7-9	ASSLGRTDLQETQY
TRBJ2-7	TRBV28	ASSSPWEDYEQY
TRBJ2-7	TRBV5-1	ASSLGLAGEDEQY
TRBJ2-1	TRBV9	ASSASRLYNEQF
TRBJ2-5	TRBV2	ASSEFGTGDQETQY
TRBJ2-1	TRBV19	ASSISSGALVEQF
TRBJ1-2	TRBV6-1	ASTPVIASHYGYT
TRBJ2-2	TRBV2	ATKDRADTGELF
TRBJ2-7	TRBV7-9	ASSAQPGTGDREQY
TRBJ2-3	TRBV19	ASSTGQGLRTDTQY
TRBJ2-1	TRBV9	ASSVDGRPPYNEQF
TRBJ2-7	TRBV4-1	ASSQGWSGGYEQY
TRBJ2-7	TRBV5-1	ASSPSAGTLYEQY
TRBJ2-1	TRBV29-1	SVVSGTGSYNEQF
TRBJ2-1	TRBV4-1	ASSPGSLTGEGEQF
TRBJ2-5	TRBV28	ASSLIRPDRETQY
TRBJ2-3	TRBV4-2	ASSQDKRGGPSDTQY
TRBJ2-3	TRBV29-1	SVEGLADTDTQY
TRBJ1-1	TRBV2	ASTALEAF
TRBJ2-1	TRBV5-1	ASSYPRTSGNEQF
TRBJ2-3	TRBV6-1	ASRNSGSSDTQY
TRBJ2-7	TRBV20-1	SANRGKVRDRSIDPYEQY
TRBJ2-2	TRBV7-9	ASSLSAGGTGELF
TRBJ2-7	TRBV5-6	ASSLFYGAGQGGYEQY
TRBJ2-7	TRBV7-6	ASSLAADVEQY
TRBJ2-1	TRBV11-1	ASSPYGTSGGAAYNEQF
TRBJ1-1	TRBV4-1	ASSQEGLLEAF
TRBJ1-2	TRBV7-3	ASSPQGSVGYT